Presented here are 27 T cell receptor beta chains from one specimen sequenced in a study of cytomegalovirus exposure and HLA in healthy donors. The PCR ran on 60 Vbeta and 13 Jbeta primers. Method: immunoSEQ multiplex PCR; TCRdb's copy keeps in-frame clones and lacks some. The repertoire holds about 87,000 clones, with 70% to 85% as singletons. The sequencing input was PBMCs. The receptors stem from a man younger than 45 in good health and CMV-seropositive.

This sequence joins TRBV6-1 and TRBJ1-3, with unresolved D. The CDR3 loop spans 15 amino acids. The germline V gene has CDR1 MNHNS and CDR2 SASEGT. Between the trimmed V and J ends, which lost 8 bases and 3 bases, there was a span of 17 bases. The CDR3 nucleotides are TGTGCCAGCGGCCTGGGTGCAGGAGGTGGAAACACCATATATTTT. Amino acid sequence: CASGLGAGGGNTIYF.

The CDR3 loop reads CASSVGGDEQFF. CDR3 bases: TGTGCCAGCAGCGTAGGAGGTGATGAGCAGTTCTTC. The chain is built from TRBV9 and TRBJ2-1; D uncertain. This CDR3 is built from 12 residues. Trimming stripped 0 bases from V and 8 bases from J, with 6 bases between. CDR1 is SGDLS, CDR2 YYNGEE, per germline.

This clone was counted between two and nine times. This sequence joins TRBV10-3 and TRBJ2-7, with a weak D call TRBD1 (6 bases). The V gene's germline CDR1 is ENHRY and CDR2 SYGVKD. The V end lost 0 bases, the J end lost 5 bases, and 20 bases lay between the germline ends. The CDR3 contains 17 residues. CDR3 DNA sequence: TGTGCCATCAGTGAGTCAGGAAGGCCAGGGGTCATCGACGAGCAGTACTTC. Amino acid sequence: CAISESGRPGVIDEQYF.

The V call is TRBV10-2, the J call TRBJ1-5; unclear D gene. The ends were cut back, 2 bases at V and 4 bases at J, with 9 bases in the middle. Germline assignment: CDR1 WSHSY and CDR2 SAAADI. The length of the CDR3 is 14 residues. The chain's CDR3 is CASSEERGNQPQHF. CDR3 coding DNA: TGCGCCAGCAGTGAGGAACGGGGTAATCAGCCCCAGCATTTT.

The chain uses TRBV7-3 and TRBJ2-7, with 12 positions matching TRBD1. Germline CDR1 reads SGHTA; CDR2 reads FQGTGA. V lost 5 bases and J lost 5; bases outside the gene matches: 13. The CDR3 contains 17 residues. The CDR3 protein is CASSKWPGQGASHEQYF. The CDR3 nucleotides are TGTGCCAGCAGCAAGTGGCCGGGACAGGGGGCTTCCCACGAGCAGTACTTC. The whole variable domain, remainder taken from reference TRBV7-3 and TRBJ2-7, is GAGVSQTPSNKVTEKGKYVELRCDPISGHTALYWYRQSLGQGPEFLIYFQGTGAADDSGLPNDRFFAVRPEGSVSTLKIQRTERGDSAVYLCASSKWPGQGASHEQYFGPGTRLTVT.

This sequence joins TRBV5-6 and TRBJ2-3; 8 bases line up with TRBD2. Germline CDR1 SGHDT, CDR2 YYEEEE. This CDR3 contains 15 residues. Trimming removed 3 bases from V and 3 bases from J; junction bases left unmatched: 6. The CDR3 sequence: CASSWRLAQTDTQYF. CDR3 DNA: TGTGCCAGCAGCTGGAGACTAGCGCAGACAGATACGCAGTATTTT.

The chain joins TRBV12-5 to TRBJ2-7; possibly TRBD2 for D (6 bases). Deletions cut 3 bases from V and 3 bases from J, with 18 bases between. Germline assignment: CDR1 LGHNT and CDR2 FRNRAP. CDR3 length: 16 residues. The CDR3 nucleotides read TGTGCTAGTGGTTTCACCCCATTTCGGGGAGGCTACGAGCAGTACTTC. Translation: CASGFTPFRGGYEQYF.

The chain carries TRBV19 and TRBJ2-7, with 9 bases fitting TRBD2. Germline CDR1 reads LNHDA; CDR2 reads SQIVND (reference sequence). The CDR3 is 15 amino acids. V was clipped by 1 base and J by 7 bases; unmatched bases: 8. CDR3 sequence reads: CASSIVAGGRKEQYF. The CDR3 DNA reads as TGTGCCAGTAGTATAGTCGCGGGAGGGCGGAAAGAGCAGTACTTC.

V and J are TRBV29-1 and TRBJ2-5; weak D call: TRBD2 (5 bases). Trimming took 6 bases from V and 5 from J, leaving 16 bases between them. The CDR3 loop spans 13 amino acids. The germline V gene encodes CDR1 SQVTM and CDR2 ANQGSEA. The CDR3 region has the DNA TGCAGCGTCCTGAAGGCGGGTTTGGAGACCCAGTACTTC. This sequence encodes CSVLKAGLETQYF.

The chain couples TRBV12-5 to TRBJ2-1; 8 bases are shared with TRBD2. From germline, CDR1 is LGHNT and CDR2 FRNRAP. With V trimmed by 2 bases and J by 4 bases, 4 bases remained unmatched. CDR3 size: 15 residues. The CDR3 DNA reads TGTGCTAGTGGTTTGAATAGCGGGAAGTACAATGAGCAGTTCTTC. Its translation is CASGLNSGKYNEQFF.

This sequence joins TRBV11-2 and TRBJ2-7; 12 bases align to TRBD1. The ends lost 5 bases at V and 7 bases at J; junction bases unmatched: 21. The CDR3 is made up of 19 amino acids. Per the germline V gene, CDR1 is SGHAT and CDR2 is FQNNGV. The CDR3: CASSNIRLPGQGASEEQYF. As DNA, the CDR3 is TGTGCCAGCAGCAACATCCGTCTCCCGGGACAGGGGGCGTCTGAGGAGCAGTACTTC.

J is TRBJ1-2 and V is TRBV5-6; 8 bases line up with TRBD1. The CDR3 is 15 residues long. The V gene's germline CDR1 is SGHDT and CDR2 YYEEEE. The V and J ends lost 3 bases and 3 bases, in that order; junction bases with no gene match: 7. As DNA, the CDR3 is TGTGCCAGCAGCTCGGTGGACAGGGAGGACTATGGCTACACCTTC. Its protein is CASSSVDREDYGYTF.

The chain joins TRBV29-1 to TRBJ2-3, with D perhaps matching TRBD1 (6 bases). This CDR3 is built from 12 residues. The V end was cut by 7 bases, the J end by 4 bases, with 12 bases between. Germline loops: CDR1 SQVTM, CDR2 ANQGSEA. CDR3 sequence: CSGGSGADTQYF. DNA of the CDR3: TGCAGCGGTGGTTCAGGGGCAGATACGCAGTATTTT.

J is TRBJ2-3 and V is TRBV14; D may be TRBD2 (6 bases). The CDR3 has 16 residues. V was pared by 4 bases and J by 0 bases, with 14 bases between. Germline V gives CDR1 SGHDN, CDR2 FVKESK. This CDR3 reads CASSLYVGGSTDTQYF. The CDR3 nucleotides are TGTGCCAGCAGCCTTTACGTGGGGGGTAGCACAGATACGCAGTATTTT.

V gene TRBV28 combines with J gene TRBJ1-1, with D unresolved. CDR3 length: 13 residues. V was trimmed by 6 bases and J by 10 bases, leaving 18 bases between them. CDR1 and CDR2 from the germline V gene are MDHEN and SYDVKM. For the CDR3, the DNA is TGTGCCAGCAGCCTCCAGCATCGGGGATTAGCTTTCTTT. Protein sequence: CASSLQHRGLAFF.

This clone was found a few times. J is TRBJ1-1 and V is TRBV9; TRBD1 is a possible D gene (5 bases). The CDR3 length is 14 residues. CDR1 SGDLS and CDR2 YYNGEE come from the germline V gene. Trimming removed 4 bases from V and 0 bases from J, with 10 bases in between. This CDR3 is CASSYQGLNTEAFF. CDR3 coding DNA: TGTGCCAGCAGCTATCAGGGTTTGAACACTGAAGCTTTCTTT.

Points on this clone: The DNA is left out, because the CDR3 cannot be placed on it with certainty; the CDR3 is given as TCRdb lists it. This chain connects TRBV6-6 to TRBJ2-7; TRBD1 is the table's D call, not checked against the DNA. With termini counted, the CDR3 has 15 amino acids. The germline V gene encodes CDR1 MNHNY and CDR2 SVGAGI (reference sequence). CDR3 in amino acids: CASSSSDRGPYEQYF.

The J gene is TRBJ2-3, the V gene TRBV15, with 7 bases that match TRBD2. V was pared by 0 bases and J by 2 bases, with 5 bases of the junction left unmatched. From germline, CDR1 is LNHNV and CDR2 YYDKDF (reference sequence). This CDR3 contains 16 residues. The CDR3 DNA reads as TGTGCCACCAGCAGAGACTACGGGACTATCACAGATACGCAGTATTTT. Encoded protein: CATSRDYGTITDTQYF.

The V gene is TRBV5-6, the J gene TRBJ2-1; maybe TRBD1 (6 bases). This CDR3 region has 14 residues. In germline, CDR1 is SGHDT, CDR2 YYEEEE. Between the trimmed V and J ends, which lost 2 bases and 1 base, there was a span of 7 bases. DNA of the CDR3: TGTGCCAGCAGCTTAACAGGGTCCTACAATGAGCAGTTCTTC. Protein sequence: CASSLTGSYNEQFF.

This clone showed up just once. The J gene is TRBJ2-5, the V gene TRBV30; 9 positions match TRBD2. The J call may not be correct, given that the DNA end is closer to TRBJ2-7. The CDR3 is 19 residues long. The germline gives CDR1 GTSNPN, CDR2 SVGIG (reference sequence). CDR3 DNA: TGTGCCTGGAGTGTACTGGGGCTAGCGGGAAGGTTTACCTCCTACGAGCAGTACTTC. Protein sequence: CAWSVLGLAGRFTSYEQYF.

The chain recombines TRBV27 with TRBJ2-7, with D possibly matching TRBD2 (5 bases). CDR1 and CDR2 (germline): MNHEY, SMNVEV (reference sequence). CDR3 length: 16 amino acids. V was pared by 6 bases and J by 6 bases, with 24 bases between. CDR3 DNA sequence: TGTGCCAGCAGCCCAGGCACCGGACTTCAACCGCGCGAGCAGTACTTC. It yields the protein CASSPGTGLQPREQYF.

J is TRBJ2-3 and V is TRBV4-1; tentative D call: TRBD2 (5 bases). With 1 base removed from V and 1 base from J, the gap between germline ends came to 9 bases. From germline, CDR1 is MGHRA and CDR2 YSYEKL. CDR3 length equals 15 residues. CDR3 amino acids: CASSQARAGTDTQYF. The CDR3 region has the DNA TGCGCCAGCAGCCAAGCCCGAGCGGGCACAGATACGCAGTATTTT.

This clone was counted between two and nine times. The chain is built from TRBV6-1 and TRBJ2-5; D is possibly TRBD2 (7 bases). The CDR3 is 15 residues long. With 0 bases removed from V and 4 bases from J, the gap between germline ends came to 12 bases. Germline V CDR1 and CDR2: MNHNS, SASEGT. The CDR3 nucleotides are TGTGCCAGCAGTGAAGCGTATGGGGGGGCAGAGACCCAGTACTTC. Translation gives CASSEAYGGAETQYF.

This chain uses TRBV30 with TRBJ2-7; TRBD1 agrees at 12 bases. After removal of 0 bases from V and 3 bases from J, the junction contained 3 bases not matched to a gene. Germline lookup yields CDR1 GTSNPN and CDR2 SVGIG (reference sequence). The CDR3 covers 15 residues. CDR3 bases: TGTGCCTGGAGTGTAGGGACAGGGGGCTTCTACGAGCAGTACTTC. It translates to CAWSVGTGGFYEQYF.

For this clone: An end of the junction does not agree with germline; a read error may underlie this. The rearrangement uses TRBV20-1 and TRBJ1-4; 7 nucleotides match TRBD1. CDR1 and CDR2 (germline): DFQATT, SNEGSKA (reference sequence). The CDR3 is made up of 11 amino acids. The CDR3 loop is CSARRRDSVSF. CDR3 in DNA: TGCAGTGCTAGACGCCGGGACAGCGTGTCTTTT.

The chain uses TRBV21-1 and TRBJ1-2; the DNA was not used to check the table's D call, TRBD1. TRBV21-1 is classified as a pseudogene. The CDR3 sequence is 14 residues long. The CDR3 sequence: CASSKVRRGYGYTF. The CDR3 nucleotides are TGTGCCAGCAGCAAAGTTCGCAGGGGATATGGCTACACCTTC.

The chain joins TRBV18 to TRBJ1-1, with TRBD1 matching 7 bases. Germline V gene data show CDR1 as KGHSH and CDR2 as LQKENI. The CDR3 length is 16 residues. Trimming removed 3 bases from V and 0 bases from J; junction bases left unmatched: 7. The CDR3 region has the DNA TGTGCCAGCTCACCCGCCTTGGACAGGCTGAACACTGAAGCTTTCTTT. Its protein is CASSPALDRLNTEAFF.